This T cell receptor beta chain was observed in a study of shared clonotypes between healthy human individuals. This CDR3 comprises 14 residues. Germline V lookup: CDR1 SGDLS, CDR2 YYNGEE. Trimming removed 0 bases at V and 4 bases at J, with 10 bases between. A remark on this clone: Different DNA sequences within this sample yield the same CDR3.

The assay was immunoSEQ multiplex PCR, and TCRdb's table has in-frame clones only and misses some. The data contain some 2,000,000 clones, roughly 94% of them seen just once; the ten biggest clones take up more than 0.1%. This TCR derives from a man younger than 30 in good health. Specimen: naive CD4+ T cells sorted from blood. Subset of the sample: CD45RA+ positively selected. The J gene is TRBJ1-1, the V gene TRBV9, with TRBD1 as a possible D gene (6 bases). The CDR3 here is CASSVEGGGTEAFF. The CDR3 bases are TGTGCCAGCAGCGTAGAGGGGGGCGGCACTGAAGCTTTCTTT.